This TCR beta chain was profiled in a study of beta chain features in type 1 diabetes. This clone was observed a few times. Its cognate antigen is unknown. The germline gives CDR1 MNHEY, CDR2 SVGAGI. This CDR3 is built from 15 residues. V lost 6 bases and J lost 5, with 19 bases in between. General study points: Shorter TCRB CDR3s, moderately but significantly so, were found in Type 1 diabetes patients in all four CD4+ subsets.

Reverse transcribing all isolated RNA meant expressed TCRB transcripts were sequenced. Clones were read by immunoSEQ multiplex PCR, and TCRdb kept only the in-frame ones, dropping some. The repertoire includes 250,000 to 300,000 clones, around 15% of them detected once, and under 0.02% sits in the top ten. The rearrangement joins TRBV6-5 to TRBJ2-5; possible D gene TRBD2, 6 bases. This receptor was identified in a man aged 30 to 39 with type 1 diabetes. The material sequenced was naive CD4+ T cells from blood. CDR3 DNA sequence: TGTGCCAGCAGGCTAAAGGGACTCCCGGTGGAGACCCAGTACTTC. It specifies CASRLKGLPVETQYF.